A selection of T cell receptor beta chains follows, all from one sample in a study of cytomegalovirus exposure and HLA in healthy donors. Here immunoSEQ multiplex PCR was the method, and the copy in TCRdb shows in-frame clones only, minus some. The table shows more than 100,000 clones, with 65% to 90% occurring only once. Sequenced: PBMCs. These TCRs come from a man under 40 in good health and CMV-seronegative. CDR3s include the opening cysteine and the closing phenylalanine or tryptophan. D genes are given only for firm matches. Size tells how often a clone was seen (once, few, many) or the class of an expanded clone, and some rows leave it out.

D gene: .; J gene: TRBJ1-6; clone size: .; V gene: TRBV27; CDR3 protein: CASRAGNEFLSLHF; CDR3 DNA: TGTGCCAGCAGAGCGGGTAACGAGTTCCTTTCCCTCCACTTT
D gene: .; J gene: TRBJ1-6; clone size: .; V gene: TRBV28; CDR3 protein: CASSLKQGNNSPLHF; CDR3 DNA: TGTGCCAGCAGTTTGAAGCAGGGGAATAATTCACCCCTCCACTTT
D gene: TRBD2; J gene: TRBJ2-5; clone size: .; V gene: TRBV19; CDR3 protein: CASSRLAGGRETQYF; CDR3 DNA: TGTGCCAGTAGTAGGCTAGCGGGGGGGAGAGAGACCCAGTACTTC
D gene: .; J gene: TRBJ1-1; clone size: .; V gene: TRBV2; CDR3 protein: CASTGRGGGWDTEAFF; CDR3 DNA: TGTGCCAGTACAGGGAGAGGGGGGGGCTGGGACACTGAAGCTTTCTTT
D gene: .; J gene: TRBJ1-1; clone size: .; V gene: TRBV2; CDR3 protein: CASTQNTEAFF; CDR3 DNA: TGTGCCAGCACCCAGAACACTGAAGCTTTCTTT
D gene: .; J gene: TRBJ1-2; clone size: .; V gene: TRBV5-4; CDR3 protein: CACARGKSNYGYTF; CDR3 DNA: TGTGCATGCGCGAGGGGGAAGAGTAACTATGGCTACACCTTC
D gene: TRBD1; J gene: TRBJ2-3; clone size: medium-sized; V gene: TRBV6-4; CDR3 protein: CASSGTGGTDTQYF; CDR3 DNA: TGTGCCAGCAGTGGGACAGGGGGCACAGATACGCAGTATTTT
D gene: TRBD2; J gene: TRBJ2-2; clone size: .; V gene: TRBV6-5; CDR3 protein: CASSYATSAVGELFF; CDR3 DNA: TGTGCCAGCAGTTACGCGACTAGCGCGGTCGGGGAGCTGTTTTTT
D gene: .; J gene: TRBJ1-1; clone size: few; V gene: TRBV6-5; CDR3 protein: CASSYSWLSEAFF; CDR3 DNA: TGTGCCAGCAGTTACTCGTGGCTCTCTGAAGCTTTCTTT
D gene: .; J gene: TRBJ1-5; clone size: .; V gene: TRBV19; CDR3 protein: CASRSAGDNHNQPQHF; CDR3 DNA: TGTGCCAGTAGGTCGGCAGGGGATAACCACAATCAGCCCCAGCATTTT
D gene: TRBD1; J gene: TRBJ2-3; clone size: few; V gene: TRBV18; CDR3 protein: CASSLGTGPDTQYF; CDR3 DNA: TGTGCCAGCTCGCTCGGGACAGGGCCAGATACGCAGTATTTT
D gene: .; J gene: TRBJ1-2; clone size: .; V gene: TRBV5-5; CDR3 protein: CASSQDSFNYGYTF; CDR3 DNA: TGTGCCAGCAGCCAGGACAGCTTTAACTATGGCTACACCTTC
D gene: .; J gene: TRBJ1-6; clone size: .; V gene: TRBV6-5; CDR3 protein: CASSYGTSNSPLHF; CDR3 DNA: TGTGCCAGCAGTTACGGGACAAGCAATTCACCCCTCCACTTT
D gene: .; J gene: TRBJ2-5; clone size: .; V gene: TRBV18; CDR3 protein: CASSPFGEETQYF; CDR3 DNA: TGTGCCAGCTCACCATTCGGGGAAGAGACCCAGTACTTC
D gene: .; J gene: TRBJ1-2; clone size: once; V gene: TRBV19; CDR3 protein: CASSLDGTPNYGYTF; CDR3 DNA: TGTGCCAGTAGCCTGGACGGGACTCCTAACTATGGCTACACCTTC
D gene: .; J gene: TRBJ2-1; clone size: .; V gene: TRBV29-1; CDR3 protein: CSVGQVYNEQFF; CDR3 DNA: TGCAGCGTTGGGCAGGTTTACAATGAGCAGTTCTTC
D gene: TRBD1; J gene: TRBJ1-2; clone size: .; V gene: TRBV6-6; CDR3 protein: CASSRTGVNYGYTF; CDR3 DNA: TGTGCCAGCAGCCGGACAGGAGTCAACTATGGCTACACCTTC
D gene: .; J gene: TRBJ2-1; clone size: .; V gene: TRBV27; CDR3 protein: CASSPRVEGEQFF; CDR3 DNA: TGTGCCAGCAGTCCGAGAGTGGAGGGTGAGCAGTTCTTC
D gene: TRBD1; J gene: TRBJ2-7; clone size: once; V gene: TRBV27; CDR3 protein: CASSSRQGVIGEQYF; CDR3 DNA: TGTGCCAGCAGTTCGCGACAGGGGGTGATAGGCGAGCAGTACTTC
D gene: .; J gene: TRBJ1-1; clone size: .; V gene: TRBV2; CDR3 protein: CASSEEGQAGTEAFF; CDR3 DNA: TGTGCCAGCAGTGAAGAGGGGCAGGCAGGGACTGAAGCTTTCTTT
D gene: .; J gene: TRBJ1-4; clone size: once; V gene: TRBV7-6; CDR3 protein: CASSLGGGYGEKLFF; CDR3 DNA: TGTGCCAGCAGCTTAGGGGGGGGCTACGGTGAAAAACTGTTTTTT
D gene: .; J gene: TRBJ2-3; clone size: .; V gene: TRBV14; CDR3 protein: CASSLLGRADTQYF; CDR3 DNA: TGTGCCAGCAGCCTCTTAGGCAGGGCAGATACGCAGTATTTT
D gene: TRBD2; J gene: TRBJ2-3; clone size: once; V gene: TRBV19; CDR3 protein: CASSGLAGGRTDTQYF; CDR3 DNA: TGTGCCAGTAGTGGACTAGCGGGGGGGAGGACAGATACGCAGTATTTT
D gene: .; J gene: TRBJ1-2; clone size: .; V gene: TRBV7-2; CDR3 protein: CASSLGGPYGYTF; CDR3 DNA: TGTGCCAGCAGCTTAGGAGGGCCCTATGGCTACACCTTC
D gene: TRBD1; J gene: TRBJ1-6; clone size: .; V gene: TRBV9; CDR3 protein: CASSVEGRGQGHNSPLHF; CDR3 DNA: TGTGCCAGCAGCGTAGAAGGGAGGGGACAGGGCCATAATTCACCCCTCCACTTT
D gene: .; J gene: TRBJ2-1; clone size: .; V gene: TRBV27; CDR3 protein: CASSLSAPPNEQFF; CDR3 DNA: TGTGCCAGCAGTTTATCGGCCCCTCCGAATGAGCAGTTCTTC
D gene: .; J gene: TRBJ1-5; clone size: few; V gene: TRBV19; CDR3 protein: CASSPGRGGQPQHF; CDR3 DNA: TGTGCCAGTAGCCCCGGACGGGGAGGGCAGCCCCAGCATTTT
D gene: TRBD1; J gene: TRBJ1-1; clone size: once; V gene: TRBV10-2; CDR3 protein: CASSESTGGWTEAFF; CDR3 DNA: TGCGCCAGCAGTGAGTCCACAGGGGGTTGGACTGAAGCTTTCTTT
D gene: TRBD1; J gene: TRBJ1-2; clone size: .; V gene: TRBV2; CDR3 protein: CASSANPPGQGYGYTF; CDR3 DNA: TGTGCCAGCAGTGCTAACCCTCCGGGACAGGGATATGGCTACACCTTC
D gene: .; J gene: TRBJ1-2; clone size: .; V gene: TRBV5-1; CDR3 protein: CASSLTTLTYGYTF; CDR3 DNA: TGCGCCAGCAGCCTGACAACATTGACCTATGGCTACACCTTC
D gene: .; J gene: TRBJ1-6; clone size: .; V gene: TRBV18; CDR3 protein: CASSPLESSGSPLHF; CDR3 DNA: TGTGCCAGCTCCCCTTTGGAGTCAAGCGGGTCACCCCTCCACTTT
D gene: .; J gene: TRBJ1-4; clone size: few; V gene: TRBV28; CDR3 protein: CASSLLYRGQKLFF; CDR3 DNA: TGTGCCAGCAGTTTACTATACCGGGGTCAAAAACTGTTTTTT
D gene: .; J gene: TRBJ2-5; clone size: .; V gene: TRBV29-1; CDR3 protein: CSVGSGHNQETQYF; CDR3 DNA: TGCAGCGTTGGATCAGGACACAACCAAGAGACCCAGTACTTC
D gene: TRBD2; J gene: TRBJ2-1; clone size: .; V gene: TRBV9; CDR3 protein: CASSVGTSEYYNEQFF; CDR3 DNA: TGTGCCAGCAGCGTAGGGACTAGCGAATACTACAATGAGCAGTTCTTC
D gene: .; J gene: TRBJ2-2; clone size: .; V gene: TRBV6-1; CDR3 protein: CASSPGLIGELFF; CDR3 DNA: TGTGCCAGCAGTCCAGGGTTGATCGGGGAGCTGTTTTTT
D gene: .; J gene: TRBJ2-6; clone size: .; V gene: TRBV6-4; CDR3 protein: CASRVNRDPPISGANGLTF; CDR3 DNA: TGTGCCAGCAGGGTCAACAGGGATCCCCCTATCTCTGGGGCCAACGGCCTGACTTTC
D gene: TRBD1; J gene: TRBJ2-7; clone size: once; V gene: TRBV28; CDR3 protein: CASNPQGESYEQYF; CDR3 DNA: TGTGCCAGCAACCCTCAGGGGGAAAGCTACGAGCAGTACTTC
D gene: .; J gene: TRBJ2-5; clone size: .; V gene: TRBV11-2; CDR3 protein: CASSFEGIETQYF; CDR3 DNA: TGTGCCAGCAGCTTTGAGGGAATAGAGACCCAGTACTTC
D gene: .; J gene: TRBJ2-6; clone size: .; V gene: TRBV7-9; CDR3 protein: CASSRGGANVLTF; CDR3 DNA: TGTGCCAGCAGCCGAGGTGGGGCCAACGTCCTGACTTTC
D gene: TRBD2; J gene: TRBJ2-7; clone size: .; V gene: TRBV5-1; CDR3 protein: CASSFGLAGGLSYEQYF; CDR3 DNA: TGCGCCAGCAGCTTCGGACTAGCGGGGGGCCTTTCCTACGAGCAGTACTTC
D gene: TRBD1; J gene: TRBJ1-3; clone size: .; V gene: TRBV4-3; CDR3 protein: CASSQDSGQGAGGNTIYF; CDR3 DNA: TGCGCCAGCAGCCAAGATTCGGGACAGGGGGCGGGAGGAAACACCATATATTTT
D gene: .; J gene: TRBJ1-2; clone size: .; V gene: TRBV7-2; CDR3 protein: CTSSLSVWGLAYGYTF; CDR3 DNA: TGTACCAGCAGCTTATCTGTTTGGGGGCTTGCCTATGGCTACACCTTC
D gene: .; J gene: TRBJ2-7; clone size: .; V gene: TRBV4-2; CDR3 protein: CASSEARGSFYEQYF; CDR3 DNA: TGTGCCAGCAGCGAAGCTCGCGGTTCCTTCTACGAGCAGTACTTC
D gene: TRBD2; J gene: TRBJ2-5; clone size: .; V gene: TRBV11-2; CDR3 protein: CASSSLAGWGETQYF; CDR3 DNA: TGTGCCAGCAGCTCCCTAGCGGGGTGGGGAGAGACCCAGTACTTC
D gene: .; J gene: TRBJ1-2; clone size: few; V gene: TRBV28; CDR3 protein: CASTLWGDGYTF; CDR3 DNA: TGTGCCAGCACCCTTTGGGGGGATGGCTACACCTTC
D gene: TRBD1; J gene: TRBJ2-5; clone size: few; V gene: TRBV28; CDR3 protein: CASSPRRDRIYF; CDR3 DNA: TGTGCCAGCAGTCCCAGACGGGACAGGATTTACTTC
D gene: .; J gene: TRBJ2-3; clone size: .; V gene: TRBV5-1; CDR3 protein: CASSVGQLSTDTQYF; CDR3 DNA: TGCGCCAGCAGTGTTGGACAGTTAAGCACAGATACGCAGTATTTT
D gene: .; J gene: TRBJ2-7; clone size: .; V gene: TRBV9; CDR3 protein: CASSPGGQVPSYEQYF; CDR3 DNA: TGTGCCAGCAGCCCGGGGGGACAGGTGCCTTCCTACGAGCAGTACTTC
D gene: TRBD2; J gene: TRBJ2-5; clone size: .; V gene: TRBV5-1; CDR3 protein: CASSPGTSQETQYF; CDR3 DNA: TGCGCCAGCAGCCCCGGGACTAGCCAAGAGACCCAGTACTTC
D gene: TRBD2; J gene: TRBJ2-1; clone size: once; V gene: TRBV11-3; CDR3 protein: CASSLVRWGLAGGEQFF; CDR3 DNA: TGTGCCAGCAGCTTAGTGAGATGGGGACTAGCGGGGGGTGAGCAGTTCTTC